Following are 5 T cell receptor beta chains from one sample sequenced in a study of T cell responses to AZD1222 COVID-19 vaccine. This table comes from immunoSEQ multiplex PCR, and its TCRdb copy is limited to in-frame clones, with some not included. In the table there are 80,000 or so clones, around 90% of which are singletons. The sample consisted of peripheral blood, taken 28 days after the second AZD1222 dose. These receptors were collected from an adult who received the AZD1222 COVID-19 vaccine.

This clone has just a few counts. The CDR3 bases are TGTGCCAGCAGCAGTGGACAGATACGAGTGCAGTACTTC. Protein sequence: CASSSGQIRVQYF. J is TRBJ2-7 and V is TRBV7-8, with D tentatively TRBD1 (6 bases). Trimming left V 5 bases short and J 9 bases short, with 17 bases between. Per germline, CDR1 SGHVS and CDR2 FQNEAQ. The CDR3 is made up of 13 amino acids.

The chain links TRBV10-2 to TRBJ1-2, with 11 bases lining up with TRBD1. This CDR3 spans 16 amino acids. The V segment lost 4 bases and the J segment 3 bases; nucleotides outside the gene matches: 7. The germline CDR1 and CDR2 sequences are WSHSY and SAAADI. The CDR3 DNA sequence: TGCGCCAGCAGTGGGGTTGGGACAGGGGGAGACTATGGCTACACCTTC. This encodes CASSGVGTGGDYGYTF.

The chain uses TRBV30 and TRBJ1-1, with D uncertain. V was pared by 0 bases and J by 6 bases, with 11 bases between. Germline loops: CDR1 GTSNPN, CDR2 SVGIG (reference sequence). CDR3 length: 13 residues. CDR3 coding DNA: TGTGCCTGGAGTGTACGATCGAAGGCTGAAGCTTTCTTT. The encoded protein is CAWSVRSKAEAFF.

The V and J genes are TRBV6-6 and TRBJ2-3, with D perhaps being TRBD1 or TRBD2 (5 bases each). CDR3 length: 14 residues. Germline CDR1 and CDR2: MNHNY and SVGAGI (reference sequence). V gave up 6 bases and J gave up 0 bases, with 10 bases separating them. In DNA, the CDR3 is TGTGCCAGCAGCCTTGGGGACAGCACAGATACGCAGTATTTT. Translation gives CASSLGDSTDTQYF.

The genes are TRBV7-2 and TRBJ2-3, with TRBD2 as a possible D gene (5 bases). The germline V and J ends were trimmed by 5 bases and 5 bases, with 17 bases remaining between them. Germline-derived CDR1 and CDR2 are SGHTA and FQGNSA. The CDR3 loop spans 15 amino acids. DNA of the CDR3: TGTGCCAGCAGCGAACGCGGGCCCCCCAGAGATACGCAGTATTTT. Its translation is CASSERGPPRDTQYF. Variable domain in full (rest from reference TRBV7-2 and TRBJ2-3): GAGVSQSPSNKVTEKGKDVELRCDPISGHTALYWYRQSLGQGLEFLIYFQGNSAPDKSGLPSDRFSAERTGGSVSTLTIQRTQQEDSAVYLCASSERGPPRDTQYFGPGTRLTVL.